Following are 5 T cell receptor beta chains from one sample sequenced in a study of blood T cell repertoires in COVID-19. Data came from immunoSEQ multiplex PCR; TCRdb stores just in-frame clones and leaves some out. This sample yields over 100,000 clones, of which 90% are seen a single time; approximately 1.1% belongs to the top ten. The specimen sequenced was peripheral blood. These receptors all stem from a human donor in a cohort sampled during active COVID-19.

The chain recombines TRBV7-2 with TRBJ2-7, with D perhaps TRBD1 (6 bases). Per the germline V gene, CDR1 is SGHTA and CDR2 is FQGNSA. This CDR3 region has 15 residues. Trimming took 3 bases from V and 6 from J, leaving 18 bases between them. CDR3 DNA: TGTGCCAGCAGCTTGGAGGCCGCCAGGGGTTCCGAGCAGTACTTC. The encoded protein is CASSLEAARGSEQYF.

The chain is built from TRBV4-2 and TRBJ1-1; possibly TRBD1 for D (5 bases). The CDR3 consists of 17 residues. Trimming left V 0 bases short and J 1 base short, with 15 bases between. Looked up from germline, CDR1 is LGHNA and CDR2 is YNFKEQ. The CDR3 protein is CASSQDLTVVGNTEAFF. CDR3 sequence (DNA): TGTGCCAGCAGCCAAGACCTGACAGTCGTCGGGAACACTGAAGCTTTCTTT.

The chain recombines TRBV7-2 with TRBJ1-1, with D perhaps TRBD1 (6 bases). The CDR3 spans 15 residues. V lost 4 bases and J 1 base, leaving 13 bases between the germline ends. The V gene's germline CDR1 is SGHTA and CDR2 FQGNSA. The DNA for the CDR3 is TGTGCCAGCAGCTACCACAGGGTGGGGAACACTGAAGCTTTCTTT. Translation: CASSYHRVGNTEAFF.

The gene calls are TRBV6-5 and TRBJ1-1; D is perhaps TRBD1 (6 bases). This CDR3 is 14 amino acids long. V was trimmed by 2 bases and J by 5 bases, leaving 12 bases between them. The germline CDR1 and CDR2 sequences are MNHEY and SVGAGI. The CDR3 bases are TGTGCCAGCAGTTACGGGAGGGGGTGGACTGAAGCTTTCTTT. Translating gives CASSYGRGWTEAFF.

The rearrangement uses TRBV5-1 and TRBJ2-5; TRBD2 aligns across 14 bases. The V and J ends lost 9 bases and 5 bases, in that order; junction bases with no gene match: 9. Germline V gene sequence: CDR1 SGHRS, CDR2 YFSETQ. This CDR3 comprises 15 residues. CDR3 amino acids: CATRTSGGNRETQYF. In nucleotides, the CDR3 is TGCGCCACGAGGACTAGCGGGGGGAATCGGGAGACCCAGTACTTC.